This passage covers 11 T cell receptor beta chains from one sample sequenced in a study of PD-L1 blockade in urothelial cancer. Clones were read by immunoSEQ multiplex PCR, and TCRdb kept only the in-frame ones, dropping some. The data hold around 25,000 clones, with roughly 87% observed a single time. The sequencing here drew on PBMCs, taken around atezolizumab (anti-PD-L1) treatment. Receptors were obtained from a man aged 50 to 59 with urothelial cancer.

V usage is TRBV11-3 and J usage is TRBJ1-5, with D perhaps matching TRBD1 (5 bases). Per the germline V gene, CDR1 is SGHNT and CDR2 is YENEEA. V lost 5 bases and J 6 bases, leaving 14 bases between the germline ends. This CDR3 comprises 14 residues. Written as DNA, the CDR3 is TGTGCCAGCAGCCCCCCTGACGGGGGTCAGCCCCAGCATTTT. Translated: CASSPPDGGQPQHF.

The chain links TRBV5-1 to TRBJ1-1; TRBD1 matches at 9 bases. Germline V gene lookup returns CDR1 SGHRS and CDR2 YFSETQ. V gave up 4 bases and J gave up 5 bases; unmatched junction bases: 12. The CDR3 consists of 16 residues. CDR3 bases: TGCGCCAGCAGCACAAACGTCCCGGGACAGGGAACTGAAGCTTTCTTT. Encoded protein: CASSTNVPGQGTEAFF.

V is TRBV9 and J is TRBJ2-3; weak D call: TRBD2 (5 bases). This CDR3 comprises 14 residues. Germline V CDR1 and CDR2: SGDLS, YYNGEE. The ends were cut back, 1 base at V and 2 bases at J, with 8 bases in the middle. CDR3 residues: CASSVSDYTDTQYF. The CDR3 coding sequence is TGTGCCAGCAGCGTATCAGACTACACAGATACGCAGTATTTT.

This chain links TRBV9 with TRBJ2-5, with D tentatively TRBD2 (5 bases). CDR1 is SGDLS, CDR2 YYNGEE, per germline. The CDR3 is 15 amino acids. Trimming cost V 3 bases and J 5 bases, with 17 bases left between them. CDR3 residues: CASSDSGLLGETQYF. The CDR3 DNA sequence: TGTGCCAGCAGCGACTCAGGACTCCTGGGGGAGACCCAGTACTTC. Looking up the rest from reference TRBV9 and TRBJ2-5 gives the full variable domain: DSGVTQTPKHLITATGQRVTLRCSPRSGDLSVYWYQQSLDQGLQFLIQYYNGEERAKGNILERFSAQQFPDLHSELNLSSLELGDSALYFCASSDSGLLGETQYFGPGTRLLVL.

The V call is TRBV7-2, the J call TRBJ2-7; D perhaps matches TRBD1 (5 bases). CDR1 SGHTA and CDR2 FQGNSA come from the germline V gene. CDR3 length: 14 amino acids. V was trimmed by 7 bases and J by 2 bases, leaving 15 bases between them. The DNA for the CDR3 is TGTGCCAGCACCCCCCCTGGGGCCCCCTACGAGCAGTACTTC. The encoded protein is CASTPPGAPYEQYF.

The chain joins TRBV5-1 to TRBJ2-3; 8 bases map to TRBD2. Germline-derived CDR1 and CDR2 are SGHRS and YFSETQ. V shed 4 bases, J shed 3 bases, and the junction held 7 bases outside the gene matches. This CDR3 comprises 15 residues. The CDR3 loop is CASSIGLAGTDTQYF. In DNA, the CDR3 is TGCGCCAGCAGCATTGGACTAGCAGGTACAGATACGCAGTATTTT. The entire variable domain, with the rest obtained from reference TRBV5-1 and TRBJ2-3, is as follows: KAGVTQTPRYLIKTRGQQVTLSCSPISGHRSVSWYQQTPGQGLQFLFEYFSETQRNKGNFPGRFSGRQFSNSRSEMNVSTLELGDSALYLCASSIGLAGTDTQYFGPGTRLTVL.

J is TRBJ2-3 and V is TRBV7-9; D may be TRBD1 (6 bases). This CDR3 spans 13 amino acids. Germline CDR1 is SEHNR and CDR2 is FQNEAQ (reference sequence). Trimming shortened V by 5 bases and J by 4 bases, and 10 bases separated the two germline ends. Written as DNA, the CDR3 is TGTGCCAGCAGCCCCAGGGGTCCAGATACGCAGTATTTT. Translating it yields CASSPRGPDTQYF.

A single count supports this clone. The chain links TRBV9 to TRBJ1-3, with TRBD1 matching 7 bases. The V gene end was trimmed by 1 base and the J gene end by 1 base; junction bases not matched to a gene: 5. The CDR3 is 16 residues long. Germline V CDR1 and CDR2: SGDLS, YYNGEE. DNA of the CDR3: TGTGCCAGCAGCGTAATCGAACAGGGGTCTGGAAACACCATATATTTT. It is translated as CASSVIEQGSGNTIYF.

The V call is TRBV28, the J call TRBJ1-3; tentative D call: TRBD1 (5 bases). V gave up 8 bases and J gave up 4 bases, with 15 bases separating them. Germline V gene lookup returns CDR1 MDHEN and CDR2 SYDVKM. CDR3 size: 14 residues. The CDR3 DNA reads TGTGCCAGCGGGATCCAGGGTACAGGAAACACCATATATTTT. Translated, it gives CASGIQGTGNTIYF.

The J gene is TRBJ2-3, the V gene TRBV28; TRBD1 might be the D (6 bases). This CDR3 comprises 16 residues. Germline assignment: CDR1 MDHEN and CDR2 SYDVKM. The germline V and J ends were trimmed by 1 base and 4 bases, with 15 bases remaining between them. The CDR3 sequence: CASSLYQGKGADTQYF. CDR3 nucleotide sequence: TGTGCCAGCAGTTTATACCAAGGAAAGGGGGCAGATACGCAGTATTTT.

As DNA, the CDR3 is TGTGCCAGCAGACCTCTTAGCTCCTACAATGAGCAGTTCTTC. Protein: CASRPLSSYNEQFF. The chain is built from TRBV28 and TRBJ2-1, with D hard to call. The CDR3 sequence is 14 residues long. Germline V gene sequence: CDR1 MDHEN, CDR2 SYDVKM. Trimming took 6 bases from V and 0 from J, leaving 9 bases between them.